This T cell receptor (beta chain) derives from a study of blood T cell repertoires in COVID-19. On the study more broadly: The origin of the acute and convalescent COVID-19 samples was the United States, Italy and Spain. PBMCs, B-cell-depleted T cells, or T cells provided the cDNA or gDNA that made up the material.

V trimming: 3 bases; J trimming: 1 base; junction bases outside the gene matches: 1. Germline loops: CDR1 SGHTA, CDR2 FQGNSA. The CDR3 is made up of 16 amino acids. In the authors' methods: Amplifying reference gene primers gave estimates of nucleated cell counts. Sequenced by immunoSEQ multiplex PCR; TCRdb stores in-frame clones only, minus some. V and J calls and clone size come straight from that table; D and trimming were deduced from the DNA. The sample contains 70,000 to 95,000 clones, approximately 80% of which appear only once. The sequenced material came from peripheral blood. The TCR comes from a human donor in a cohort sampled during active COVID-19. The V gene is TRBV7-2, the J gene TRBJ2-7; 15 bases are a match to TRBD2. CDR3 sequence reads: CASSLGTSGGSYEQYF. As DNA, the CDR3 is TGTGCCAGCAGCTTGGGGACTAGCGGGGGGTCCTACGAGCAGTACTTC.